These T cell receptor beta chains were read from a single sample in a study of response to subunit inactivated influenza vaccine. Using its own MiXCR run on the RT-PCR reads, TCRdb lists one record per CDR3 protein. This table has 500,000 to 550,000 distinct CDR3 sequences, approximately 7.6% appearing once. The sample was PBMCs from blood, taken roughly 24 months after vaccination. These receptors came from a man in his fifties or sixties who received an inactivated influenza vaccine. Both conserved end residues are part of each CDR3. The order of the fields is CDR3 protein, clone size, V gene, J gene. Part of the rows lack a size; the others show once, few, many or a class for expanded clones.

CDR3aa: CASNMDRGRRFSSYNEQFF; abundance: -; v_gene: TRBV7-8; j_gene: TRBJ2-1
CDR3aa: CASRPIRKALTYNEQFF; abundance: many; v_gene: TRBV6-2/TRBV6-3; j_gene: TRBJ2-1
CDR3aa: CASSSGAGLRGGGSYEQYF; abundance: many; v_gene: TRBV11-2; j_gene: TRBJ2-7
CDR3aa: CASSDAGRLTEAFF; abundance: few; v_gene: TRBV6-4; j_gene: TRBJ1-1
CDR3aa: CASSLEGPQGETQYF; abundance: -; v_gene: TRBV28; j_gene: TRBJ2-5
CDR3aa: CSARVTNTGELFF; abundance: -; v_gene: TRBV20-1; j_gene: TRBJ2-2
CDR3aa: CASSYLQWMTQHF; abundance: few; v_gene: TRBV6-6; j_gene: TRBJ1-5
CDR3aa: CASSFEQGWPYEQYF; abundance: few; v_gene: TRBV27; j_gene: TRBJ2-7
CDR3aa: CASSRDTAGETQYF; abundance: -; v_gene: TRBV6-1; j_gene: TRBJ2-5
CDR3aa: CAITRGTVGDNEQFF; abundance: many; v_gene: TRBV10-3; j_gene: TRBJ2-1
CDR3aa: CASSLVSSGSDEQYF; abundance: many; v_gene: TRBV7-8; j_gene: TRBJ2-7
CDR3aa: CASSLTGLFYEQYF; abundance: -; v_gene: TRBV27; j_gene: TRBJ2-7
CDR3aa: CASRPSGAQETQYF; abundance: few; v_gene: TRBV5-1; j_gene: TRBJ2-5
CDR3aa: CASSLGLLAGSSEGEQYF; abundance: -; v_gene: TRBV11-1; j_gene: TRBJ2-7
CDR3aa: CASSQDYRDRYGYTF; abundance: -; v_gene: TRBV3-1; j_gene: TRBJ1-2
CDR3aa: CASSLAAASGRGEQFF; abundance: few; v_gene: TRBV5-1; j_gene: TRBJ2-1
CDR3aa: CASARGGYNEQFF; abundance: few; v_gene: TRBV4-3; j_gene: TRBJ2-1
CDR3aa: CASSPRAAGGETQYF; abundance: -; v_gene: TRBV5-1; j_gene: TRBJ2-5
CDR3aa: CASSQSSTRTRAEAFF; abundance: -; v_gene: TRBV19; j_gene: TRBJ1-1
CDR3aa: CAISEPSGQGGSDTQYF; abundance: many; v_gene: TRBV10-3; j_gene: TRBJ2-3
CDR3aa: CASTAGRNEQFF; abundance: -; v_gene: TRBV6-5; j_gene: TRBJ2-1
CDR3aa: CASSRSSGNTGELFF; abundance: few; v_gene: TRBV5-1; j_gene: TRBJ2-2
CDR3aa: CASRPGTWGMNTEAFF; abundance: many; v_gene: TRBV2; j_gene: TRBJ1-1
CDR3aa: CASSQDSGGSYEQYF; abundance: -; v_gene: TRBV4-3; j_gene: TRBJ2-7
CDR3aa: CASSQGLAGVSTEELFF; abundance: -; v_gene: TRBV11-2; j_gene: TRBJ2-2
CDR3aa: CASSSSRGSYEQYF; abundance: few; v_gene: TRBV7-2; j_gene: TRBJ2-7
CDR3aa: CASSPGTGYSYEQYF; abundance: few; v_gene: TRBV5-1; j_gene: TRBJ2-7
CDR3aa: CASSFLGFSESGNTIYF; abundance: few; v_gene: TRBV12-3/TRBV12-4; j_gene: TRBJ1-3
CDR3aa: CASSKGQGQETQYF; abundance: many; v_gene: TRBV7-2; j_gene: TRBJ2-5
CDR3aa: CASSQDGPYEQYF; abundance: -; v_gene: TRBV4-1; j_gene: TRBJ2-7
CDR3aa: CASSLVGLDTQYF; abundance: many; v_gene: TRBV12-3/TRBV12-4; j_gene: TRBJ2-3
CDR3aa: CASSRDRGGRGAFF; abundance: -; v_gene: TRBV12-3/TRBV12-4; j_gene: TRBJ1-1
CDR3aa: CASSQHGPNNQPQHF; abundance: few; v_gene: TRBV4-1; j_gene: TRBJ1-5
CDR3aa: CSAREVSDIQYF; abundance: many; v_gene: TRBV20-1; j_gene: TRBJ2-4
CDR3aa: CASKVWGYNEQFF; abundance: few; v_gene: TRBV27; j_gene: TRBJ2-1
CDR3aa: CASSHLLTGRSEKLFF; abundance: -; v_gene: TRBV27; j_gene: TRBJ1-4
CDR3aa: CASSLLGQNYEQYF; abundance: many; v_gene: TRBV14; j_gene: TRBJ2-7
CDR3aa: CASTGASGQGVSGELFF; abundance: -; v_gene: TRBV6-2/TRBV6-3; j_gene: TRBJ2-2
CDR3aa: CASTPGGFPYEQYF; abundance: few; v_gene: TRBV19; j_gene: TRBJ2-7
CDR3aa: CASSLARDRVTDTQYF; abundance: few; v_gene: TRBV7-2; j_gene: TRBJ2-3
CDR3aa: CASGGDERSEAFF; abundance: few; v_gene: TRBV11-2; j_gene: TRBJ1-1
CDR3aa: CSARKPGQRYNEQFF; abundance: -; v_gene: TRBV20-1; j_gene: TRBJ2-1
CDR3aa: CASSLVGQKTGELFF; abundance: -; v_gene: TRBV7-6; j_gene: TRBJ2-2
CDR3aa: CASSPRIGSDTQYF; abundance: -; v_gene: TRBV28; j_gene: TRBJ2-3
CDR3aa: CASTFTGTSTNEQFF; abundance: many; v_gene: TRBV7-2; j_gene: TRBJ2-1
CDR3aa: CASSWLYEQYF; abundance: many; v_gene: TRBV28; j_gene: TRBJ2-7
CDR3aa: CSASGQGRSEAFF; abundance: many; v_gene: TRBV20-1; j_gene: TRBJ1-1
CDR3aa: CASSPWTGGWNEQYF; abundance: few; v_gene: TRBV9; j_gene: TRBJ2-7
CDR3aa: CASKFSPDRDEQFF; abundance: -; v_gene: TRBV5-1; j_gene: TRBJ2-1
CDR3aa: CASSWGDRSNYGYTF; abundance: few; v_gene: TRBV12-3/TRBV12-4; j_gene: TRBJ1-2
CDR3aa: CSVCSDTDTQYF; abundance: -; v_gene: TRBV29-1; j_gene: TRBJ2-3
CDR3aa: CAISEGTPGSGYTF; abundance: few; v_gene: TRBV10-3; j_gene: TRBJ1-2
CDR3aa: CASSLGLGGNEAFF; abundance: many; v_gene: TRBV12-3/TRBV12-4; j_gene: TRBJ1-1
CDR3aa: CSASNRVRLDEKLFF; abundance: -; v_gene: TRBV20-1; j_gene: TRBJ1-4
CDR3aa: CASTPGAQGDTRYF; abundance: few; v_gene: TRBV5-1; j_gene: TRBJ2-3
CDR3aa: CSVEDGGNQPQHF; abundance: -; v_gene: TRBV29-1; j_gene: TRBJ1-5
CDR3aa: CASSKEIQPYEQYF; abundance: few; v_gene: TRBV21-1; j_gene: TRBJ2-7
CDR3aa: CSARDTLAGGPLSSYEQYF; abundance: few; v_gene: TRBV20-1; j_gene: TRBJ2-7
CDR3aa: CSAVAGGLYNEQFF; abundance: few; v_gene: TRBV20-1; j_gene: TRBJ2-1